The present TCR beta chain was sequenced within a study of regulatory T cells in long-lasting Graves disease. Points from the study as a whole: Persistent patients shared 2,700 or so public clonotypes among themselves. Newly diagnosed patients shared fewer, at around 970.

This clonotype has a count of ten or more. The antigen is not known. In germline, CDR1 is MNHEY, CDR2 SMNVEV (reference sequence). The CDR3 contains 15 residues. V gave up 3 bases and J gave up 1 base, with 10 bases separating them. With iRepertoire HTBI primers and Arm-PCR of CDR3 regions, TCR beta libraries were built. TCRdb processed the multiplex PCR reads anew with MiXCR; each CDR3 protein has one entry. Of some 400,000 distinct CDR3 sequences in the sample, under 15% are singletons; the top ten hold about a sixth. The sample's time point: newly diagnosed GD, antithyroid drugs for less than 3 months. Extracted RNA from PBMCs served as the source of the TCR library. Another study also made use of these data, one on T cells in Graves' hyperthyroidism and ophthalmopathy. That work states: Patients were aged 18 to 65, had disease duration under 2 months, and had newly diagnosed hyperthyroidism.

The specimen comprised peripheral blood mononuclear cells (PBMCs), sampled at new diagnosis, from a patient treated with antithyroid drugs. This clonotype was sampled from a woman aged 25 to 39 with Graves disease. The J gene is TRBJ1-5, the V gene TRBV27; D call uncertain. For the CDR3, the DNA is TGTGCCAGCAGTTTGAACGGCAGGAGCAATCAGCCCCAGCATTTT. Protein product: CASSLNGRSNQPQHF.